This record covers a single TCR beta chain. The sample originates from a study of technical replicates of blood from several donors. The protocol was immunoSEQ multiplex PCR, while the TCRdb copy is restricted to in-frame clones and leaves out a portion. Among roughly 60,000 clones listed, 80% to 90% were seen once. V dropped 2 bases and J dropped 4 bases, with 8 bases sitting between them. In germline, CDR1 is SGHVS, CDR2 FQNEAQ. The CDR3 contains 14 residues. Sequences were obtained from PBMCs. The chain couples TRBV7-8 to TRBJ1-4; D call uncertain. The TCR originated in a human donor in good health. Some clones in this sample may be carry-over from other donors' samples. CDR3 sequence: CASSLQRYNEKLFF. The CDR3 region has the DNA TGTGCCAGCAGCTTACAGCGTTATAATGAAAAACTGTTTTTT.